This record looks at one T cell receptor beta chain sequence and its context. Antigen specificity is unknown. The CDR3 has 14 amino acids. V lost 4 bases, J lost 1 base, and 11 bases lay in between. Germline V gives CDR1 SGDLS, CDR2 YYNGEE. Measured with immunoSEQ multiplex PCR; TCRdb has only the in-frame clones, and not every one. The top ten clones hold roughly 6% of a sample with 65,000 to 70,000 clones, about 83% of them seen once. This sample was taken from a study of T cell responses to AZD1222 COVID-19 vaccine. Study-wide findings and caveats: Unmutated variant regions are reportedly targeted by nearly half of spike-specific TCRs.

This receptor was obtained from an adult who received the AZD1222 COVID-19 vaccine. The chain combines TRBV9 with TRBJ2-5, with TRBD1 as a possible D gene (6 bases). The sample was peripheral blood, taken 28 days after the second AZD1222 dose. This CDR3 reads CASSPRQVQETQYF. The CDR3 region has the DNA TGTGCCAGCAGCCCGCGACAGGTCCAAGAGACCCAGTACTTC.